This TCR beta chain stems from a study of T cell responses to AZD1222 COVID-19 vaccine. Germline V gene data show CDR1 as GTSNPN and CDR2 as SVGIG (reference sequence). V lost 2 bases and J lost 6, with 13 bases in between. The CDR3 spans 13 residues. Overall study results and limits: Spike-specific TCRs gained breadth and depth after people received two AZD1222 doses. Baseline seropositivity characterized only 5 or 6 AZD1222 recipients. Of spike-specific TCRs, nearly half reportedly target regions left unmutated in variants. A mostly white British donor set with more females was recruited, and clonal diversity was possibly underestimated.

Sequencing used immunoSEQ multiplex PCR; TCRdb keeps in-frame clones, though not all of them. The repertoire holds fewer than 150,000 clones, with 85% to 90% as singletons. To note about this clone: As yet, its antigen is unknown.

The rearrangement links TRBV30 to TRBJ1-2; possibly TRBD1 for D (5 bases). The sample here was peripheral blood, taken 28 days after the second AZD1222 dose. The TCR was taken from an adult who received the AZD1222 COVID-19 vaccine. In DNA, the CDR3 is TGTGCCTGGAGTAACGGCAGGGCGGATGGCTACACCTTC. Its translation is CAWSNGRADGYTF.